Listed here are 25 T cell receptor beta chains from one sample, sequenced in a study of circulating and synovial CD4+ cells in juvenile arthritis. The protocol was immunoSEQ multiplex PCR, while the TCRdb copy is restricted to in-frame clones and leaves out a portion. The profile shows 14,000 or so clones, approximately 88% of them singletons. Specimen: CD4+ T cells from synovial fluid. All receptors come from a human patient with juvenile idiopathic arthritis. Some clones in this sample may be carry-over from other donors' samples.

This clone has only one observation. This sequence joins TRBV5-7 and TRBJ2-7, with TRBD1 matching over 9 bases. TRBV5-7 is placed among ORFs of uncertain function. J was trimmed by 4 bases and V by 6 bases; bases with no gene match: 8. The length of the CDR3 is 14 residues. The CDR3 sequence is CASTPGQGGYEQYF. CDR3 bases: TGTGCCAGCACCCCGGGACAGGGAGGATACGAGCAGTACTTC.

The DNA of the CDR3 is TGTGCCAGCAGTGCCCCGACAGGGCTAGCCAAAAACATTCAGTACTTC. This sequence encodes CASSAPTGLAKNIQYF. The chain links TRBV2 to TRBJ2-4; 7 nucleotides agree with TRBD1. CDR1 is SNHLY, CDR2 FYNNEI, per germline. The CDR3 is made up of 16 amino acids. J lost 0 bases, V lost 4 bases, and 6 bases had no gene match.

Points on this clone: Compared with germline, one end of the junction differs, possibly owing to a read error. The rearrangement joins TRBV5-6 to TRBJ2-7, with TRBD2 matching 10 bases. The CDR3 runs 17 residues. The germline CDR1 and CDR2 sequences are SGHDT and YYEEEE. The CDR3 here is CVSSHWASGSVSYEQYF. CDR3 sequence (DNA): TGTGTCAGCAGTCATTGGGCTAGCGGGAGTGTCTCCTACGAGCAGTACTTC. Full variable domain (remainder filled in from reference TRBV5-6 and TRBJ2-7): DAGVTQSPTHLIKTRGQQVTLRCSPKSGHDTVSWYQQALGQGPQFIFQYYEEEERQRGNFPDRFSGHQFPNYSSELNVNALLLGDSALYLCVSSHWASGSVSYEQYFGPGTRLTVT.

The V call is TRBV5-1, the J call TRBJ1-5; tentatively, D is TRBD1 (5 bases). Germline CDR1 reads SGHRS; CDR2 reads YFSETQ. V shed 4 bases and J shed 4 bases, with 30 bases lying between them. This CDR3 has 20 residues. In DNA, the CDR3 is TGCGCCAGCAGCCAGAACCGATCCGAGACCAGGGTTCTGTGGAATCAGCCCCAGCATTTT. Encoded protein: CASSQNRSETRVLWNQPQHF.

A few counts support this clone. The rearrangement uses TRBV10-2 and TRBJ1-1, with a possible D match to TRBD1 (5 bases). In germline, CDR1 is WSHSY, CDR2 SAAADI. V lost 5 bases to trimming and J lost 4 bases, with 11 bases between them. CDR3 length: 13 amino acids. CDR3 loop: CASSSQGSTEAFF. Written as DNA, the CDR3 is TGCGCCAGCAGTTCCCAGGGTTCCACTGAAGCTTTCTTT.

The gene calls are TRBV5-1 and TRBJ2-7; 7 nucleotides agree with TRBD2. Looked up from germline, CDR1 is SGHRS and CDR2 is YFSETQ. The CDR3 sequence is 15 residues long. J was trimmed by 1 base and V by 3 bases; bases with no gene match: 7. This chain's CDR3 is CASSSGLLTSYEQYF. The CDR3 coding sequence is TGCGCCAGCAGCTCGGGACTACTTACGTCCTACGAGCAGTACTTC. Drawing the rest from reference TRBV5-1 and TRBJ2-7, the complete variable domain is KAGVTQTPRYLIKTRGQQVTLSCSPISGHRSVSWYQQTPGQGLQFLFEYFSETQRNKGNFPGRFSGRQFSNSRSEMNVSTLELGDSALYLCASSSGLLTSYEQYFGPGTRLTVT.

This rearrangement joins TRBV29-1 to TRBJ2-3, with 7 nucleotides matching TRBD1. Per germline, CDR1 SQVTM and CDR2 ANQGSEA. This CDR3 is built from 14 residues. The trim removed 5 bases at V and 2 bases at J, leaving 7 bases unmatched. The CDR3 region is CSVRVGGITDTQYF. Written as DNA, the CDR3 is TGCAGCGTTCGGGTAGGGGGCATCACAGATACGCAGTATTTT.

The chain joins TRBV27 to TRBJ2-5, with 8 bases lining up with TRBD2. Trimming cost V 11 bases and J 5 bases; bases outside gene matches: 10. The CDR3 contains 13 residues. CDR1 is MNHEY and CDR2 is SMNVEV in the germline V gene (reference sequence). This chain's CDR3 is CASGRGGGETQYF. The CDR3 DNA follows: TGTGCCTCTGGCCGGGGGGGAGGGGAGACCCAGTACTTC.

Comments on this clone: The same CDR3 arises from other DNA sequences in this sample as well. As DNA, the CDR3 is TGTGCCTGGAGTCCCGGGGGGGAGACCCAGTACTTC. This gives the protein CAWSPGGETQYF. This chain joins TRBV30 and TRBJ2-5, with 7 bases matching TRBD2. The CDR3 is 12 amino acids. V was clipped by 2 bases and J by 5 bases; unmatched bases: 2. CDR1 is GTSNPN, CDR2 SVGIG, per germline (reference sequence).

The V and J genes are TRBV6-5 and TRBJ1-6; D ambiguous. Trimming left V 0 bases short and J 13 bases short, with 13 bases between. This CDR3 has 14 residues. CDR1 and CDR2 (germline): MNHEY, SVGAGI. DNA for the CDR3: TGTGCCAGCAGTTACTCCCCAAACTCGAACCCCCTCCACTTT. Residues: CASSYSPNSNPLHF.

This rearrangement joins TRBV27 to TRBJ1-6; D perhaps matches TRBD1 (5 bases). Trimming shortened V by 10 bases and J by 9 bases, and 16 bases separated the two germline ends. Germline V gene data show CDR1 as MNHEY and CDR2 as SMNVEV (reference sequence). This CDR3 region has 13 residues. The CDR3 DNA follows: TGTGCCACAGGGAGGCCCATTCTTTCACCCCTCCACTTT. Residues: CATGRPILSPLHF.

This clone occurred a few times. The rearrangement links TRBV5-6 to TRBJ1-6, with 7 bases matching TRBD1. Trimming at V came to 4 bases and at J to 7 bases, leaving 8 bases not matched to a gene. Per germline, CDR1 SGHDT and CDR2 YYEEEE. The CDR3 covers 15 residues. CDR3 in amino acids: CASSRLPGQNSPLHF. CDR3 in DNA: TGTGCCAGCAGCCGTTTGCCGGGACAGAATTCACCCCTCCACTTT.

The chain couples TRBV5-4 to TRBJ1-2, with D unclear. The CDR3 runs 13 residues. V lost 4 bases to trimming and J lost 3 bases, with 10 bases between them. CDR1 and CDR2 (germline): SGHNT, YYREEE (reference sequence). The CDR3 reads CASSVDRDYGYTF. CDR3 DNA: TGTGCCAGCAGCGTGGACCGGGACTATGGCTACACCTTC.

This clone was detected only a few times. This chain uses TRBV30 with TRBJ2-2; 8 bases are a match to TRBD1. This CDR3 contains 14 residues. V lost 4 bases and J lost 2; bases outside the gene matches: 3. Germline lookup yields CDR1 GTSNPN and CDR2 SVGIG (reference sequence). This CDR3 reads CAWNGQGNTGELFF. CDR3 bases: TGTGCCTGGAATGGACAGGGCAACACCGGGGAGCTGTTTTTT. The full variable domain, its missing parts supplied by reference TRBV30 and TRBJ2-2, is SQTIHQWPATLVQPVGSPLSLECTVEGTSNPNLYWYRQAAGRGLQLLFYSVGIGQISSEVPQNLSASRPQDRQFILSSKKLLLSDSGFYLCAWNGQGNTGELFFGEGSRLTVL.

The V and J genes are TRBV7-9 and TRBJ2-2, with D hard to call. Deletions cut 1 base from V and 5 bases from J, with 11 bases between. In germline, CDR1 is SEHNR, CDR2 FQNEAQ (reference sequence). The CDR3 contains 15 residues. For the CDR3, the DNA is TGTGCCAGCAGCTTAGTGTTACGCGGTACCGGGGAGCTGTTTTTT. This translates into CASSLVLRGTGELFF.

V and J are TRBV29-1 and TRBJ1-5, with a possible D match to TRBD1 (6 bases). Germline lookup yields CDR1 SQVTM and CDR2 ANQGSEA. Trimming left V 6 bases short and J 6 bases short, with 21 bases between. The CDR3 is 15 residues long. The chain's CDR3 is CSVAFEQGRGQPQHF. The DNA of the CDR3 is TGCAGCGTGGCGTTTGAACAGGGAAGAGGTCAGCCCCAGCATTTT. Using reference TRBV29-1 and TRBJ1-5 for the parts outside the CDR3, the full variable domain is SAVISQKPSRDICQRGTSLTIQCQVDSQVTMMFWYRQQPGQSLTLIATANQGSEATYESGFVIDKFPISRPNLTFSTLTVSNMSPEDSSIYLCSVAFEQGRGQPQHFGDGTRLSIL.

The genes are TRBV5-6 and TRBJ1-1, with D perhaps TRBD1 (5 bases). Germline V lookup: CDR1 SGHDT, CDR2 YYEEEE. Between the trimmed V and J ends, which lost 1 base and 4 bases, there was a span of 11 bases. The length of the CDR3 is 14 residues. The CDR3 DNA reads TGTGCCAGCAGCTTGAGGGGCTGGGGCACTGAAGCTTTCTTT. Amino acid sequence: CASSLRGWGTEAFF.

The J gene is TRBJ2-5, the V gene TRBV7-9; D perhaps matches TRBD1 (6 bases). V was pared by 7 bases and J by 5 bases, with 14 bases between. The CDR3 has 13 amino acids. Germline V gene sequence: CDR1 SEHNR, CDR2 FQNEAQ (reference sequence). As DNA, the CDR3 is TGTGCCAGCACCGACAGGAATTCGGAGACCCAGTACTTC. Amino acids: CASTDRNSETQYF.

The genes are TRBV6-6 and TRBJ2-2, with 12 bases aligning to TRBD2. Losses at the gene ends were 6 bases for V and 6 bases for J; bases not matched to a gene: 5. The CDR3 is 15 residues long. The germline CDR1 and CDR2 sequences are MNHNY and SVGAGI (reference sequence). DNA for the CDR3: TGTGCCAGCAGCGGACTAGCGGGGTTATCCGGGGAGCTGTTTTTT. It specifies CASSGLAGLSGELFF.

The chain carries TRBV4-1 and TRBJ2-7, with TRBD1 identical over 10 bases. Looked up from germline, CDR1 is MGHRA and CDR2 is YSYEKL. Unmatched junction bases numbered 7, after V lost 0 bases and J lost 5 bases. The CDR3 has 16 amino acids. CDR3 coding DNA: TGCGCCAGCAGCCAAGATAGGCGACAGGGGGCCCACGAGCAGTACTTC. Translation: CASSQDRRQGAHEQYF.

DNA of the CDR3: TGTGCCAGCAGCCTGGGACAGCCTAATTCACCCCTCCACTTT. Its translation is CASSLGQPNSPLHF. The V gene is TRBV13, the J gene TRBJ1-6; TRBD1 matches 7 bases. CDR3 length: 14 residues. V shed 5 bases, J shed 6 bases, and the junction held 4 bases outside the gene matches. Germline V CDR1 and CDR2: PRHDT, FYEKMQ (reference sequence).

This chain connects TRBV2 to TRBJ2-3; D not resolved. Germline-derived CDR1 and CDR2 are SNHLY and FYNNEI. Trimming cost V 6 bases and J 3 bases, with 10 bases left between them. CDR3 length: 13 amino acids. The CDR3 region has the DNA TGTGCCAGCAGGTCGGAGTATACAGATACGCAGTATTTT. Amino acids: CASRSEYTDTQYF. Looking up the rest from reference TRBV2 and TRBJ2-3 gives the full variable domain: EPEVTQTPSHQVTQMGQEVILRCVPISNHLYFYWYRQILGQKVEFLVSFYNNEISEKSEIFDDQFSVERPDGSNFTLKIRSTKLEDSAMYFCASRSEYTDTQYFGPGTRLTVL.

The count of this clone is one. The CDR3 reads CASSYTGSGSPLHF. CDR3 DNA sequence: TGTGCCAGCAGTTATACAGGGTCGGGTTCACCCCTCCACTTT. V and J are TRBV2 and TRBJ1-6; tentatively, D is TRBD1 (6 bases). The germline CDR1 and CDR2 sequences are SNHLY and FYNNEI. The CDR3 extends over 14 amino acids. The V gene lost 5 bases and the J gene lost 9 bases, with 14 bases spanning the gap.

A remark on this clone: At one of its ends the junction is not consistent with the germline gene, which may arise from a read error. The chain employs TRBV30 and TRBJ1-3; TRBD1 matches at 7 bases. The CDR3 covers 13 residues. Germline CDR1 and CDR2: GTSNPN and SVGIG (reference sequence). CDR3 sequence (DNA): TGTGACTGGAACAGGGGCTCTGGAAACACCATATATTTT. Encoded protein: CDWNRGSGNTIYF.

This clone was observed a handful of times. The CDR3 nucleotides read TGTGCCAGTAGTTTCGGACAGGGCGGCTACACCTTC. It yields the protein CASSFGQGGYTF. This chain links TRBV19 with TRBJ1-2, with TRBD1 matching 8 bases. Per the germline V gene, CDR1 is LNHDA and CDR2 is SQIVND (reference sequence). Germline trimming cut 5 bases from V and 8 bases from J; bases unmatched to any gene: 4. The CDR3 loop spans 12 amino acids. The full variable domain, with the rest looked up from reference TRBV19 and TRBJ1-2, is DGGITQSPKYLFRKEGQNVTLSCEQNLNHDAMYWYRQDPGQGLRLIYYSQIVNDFQKGDIAEGYSVSREKKESFPLTVTSAQKNPTAFYLCASSFGQGGYTFGSGTRLTVV.